What follows are 21 T cell receptor beta chains derived from one specimen sequenced in a study of OX40 agonist ivuxolimab in advanced cancers. Sequenced by immunoSEQ multiplex PCR; TCRdb stores in-frame clones only, minus some. In the table there are 55,000 to 75,000 clones, 80% to 95% of which are singletons. This specimen was CD4+ or CD8+ T cells sorted from blood, taken in a trial of the OX40 agonist ivuxolimab. These receptors were obtained from an adult with an advanced solid tumor such as melanoma, head and neck, liver or kidney cancer.

V gene TRBV5-1 combines with J gene TRBJ2-3, with D uncertain. Germline V gene sequence: CDR1 SGHRS, CDR2 YFSETQ. Trimming shortened V by 4 bases and J by 2 bases, and 5 bases separated the two germline ends. The CDR3 extends over 12 amino acids. CDR3: CASSLNTDTQYF. In nucleotides, the CDR3 is TGCGCCAGCAGCCTGAACACAGATACGCAGTATTTT. The full variable domain, its missing parts supplied by reference TRBV5-1 and TRBJ2-3, is KAGVTQTPRYLIKTRGQQVTLSCSPISGHRSVSWYQQTPGQGLQFLFEYFSETQRNKGNFPGRFSGRQFSNSRSEMNVSTLELGDSALYLCASSLNTDTQYFGPGTRLTVL.

The gene calls are TRBV7-2 and TRBJ2-5, with 8 bases that match TRBD1. Germline loops: CDR1 SGHTA, CDR2 FQGNSA. This CDR3 spans 15 amino acids. Trimming at V came to 4 bases and at J to 5 bases, leaving 9 bases not matched to a gene. In DNA form, the CDR3 reads TGTGCCAGCAGCTCCAGGGGGCGCGGGAAGGAGACCCAGTACTTC. It specifies CASSSRGRGKETQYF.

This clone was observed a few times. The chain recombines TRBV19 with TRBJ1-2; 7 nucleotides align to TRBD1. Germline loops: CDR1 LNHDA, CDR2 SQIVND (reference sequence). With 4 bases clipped from V and 4 bases from J, the junction kept 9 bases outside the gene matches. CDR3 length equals 15 residues. CDR3 residues: CASSNPSTGSYGYTF. In DNA, the CDR3 is TGTGCCAGTAGTAACCCCTCGACAGGGAGCTATGGCTACACCTTC. The full variable domain, with the rest looked up from reference TRBV19 and TRBJ1-2, is DGGITQSPKYLFRKEGQNVTLSCEQNLNHDAMYWYRQDPGQGLRLIYYSQIVNDFQKGDIAEGYSVSREKKESFPLTVTSAQKNPTAFYLCASSNPSTGSYGYTFGSGTRLTVV.

The genes are TRBV19 and TRBJ2-3, with 7 bases fitting TRBD2. After removal of 5 bases from V and 6 bases from J, the junction contained 11 bases not matched to a gene. This CDR3 contains 15 residues. The germline V gene encodes CDR1 LNHDA and CDR2 SQIVND (reference sequence). CDR3 nucleotides: TGTGCCAGTAGTTTAGGGGAGGGCAATACTGATACGCAGTATTTT. Residues: CASSLGEGNTDTQYF.

This clone was seen once. The V call is TRBV28, the J call TRBJ1-3; a possible D gene is TRBD1 (6 bases). This CDR3 region has 15 residues. The V gene's germline CDR1 is MDHEN and CDR2 SYDVKM. Trimming removed 4 bases at V and 1 base at J, with 11 bases between. The CDR3 is CASSWGTPSGNTIYF. The CDR3 DNA reads TGTGCCAGCAGTTGGGGGACACCATCTGGAAACACCATATATTTT.

The chain has TRBV28 and TRBJ2-7; D is unresolved. Germline V gene lookup returns CDR1 MDHEN and CDR2 SYDVKM. V lost 2 bases and J 3 bases, leaving 11 bases between the germline ends. CDR3 length equals 14 residues. For the CDR3, the DNA is TGTGCCAGCAGTTTAACGTACAGCATCTACGAGCAGTACTTC. Translating it yields CASSLTYSIYEQYF. The full variable domain, completed using reference TRBV28 and TRBJ2-7, is DVKVTQSSRYLVKRTGEKVFLECVQDMDHENMFWYRQDPGLGLRLIYFSYDVKMKEKGDIPEGYSVSREKKERFSLILESASTNQTSMYLCASSLTYSIYEQYFGPGTRLTVT.

The V and J genes are TRBV18 and TRBJ1-5; D may be TRBD1 (5 bases). Germline-derived CDR1 and CDR2 are KGHSH and LQKENI. Between the trimmed V and J ends, which lost 6 bases and 0 bases, there was a span of 9 bases. There are 14 residues in the CDR3. The CDR3 DNA reads TGTGCCAGCTCCCCGGACACTAGCAATCAGCCCCAGCATTTT. Amino acid sequence: CASSPDTSNQPQHF.

The chain has TRBV7-8 and TRBJ2-7, with D possibly called TRBD1 or TRBD2 (6 bases each). The CDR3 has 12 amino acids. The germline V and J ends were trimmed by 1 base and 9 bases, with 10 bases remaining between them. Germline values: CDR1 SGHVS, CDR2 FQNEAQ. The CDR3 region is CASSLEGGPQYF. DNA of the CDR3: TGTGCCAGCAGCTTAGAAGGGGGGCCGCAGTACTTC.

The chain links TRBV29-1 to TRBJ1-2, with 7 nucleotides matching TRBD1. Germline CDR1 reads SQVTM; CDR2 reads ANQGSEA. The CDR3 is made up of 11 amino acids. With V trimmed by 7 bases and J by 4 bases, 3 bases remained unmatched. CDR3: CSAGTVYGYTF. The CDR3 bases are TGCAGCGCTGGGACAGTCTATGGCTACACCTTC.

This sequence joins TRBV11-3 and TRBJ2-1, with a tentative D call TRBD2 (5 bases). The CDR3 extends over 15 amino acids. Germline-derived CDR1 and CDR2 are SGHNT and YENEEA. V lost 5 bases and J 10 bases, leaving 21 bases between the germline ends. The CDR3 bases are TGTGCCAGCAGCCCCGGCGGGTTTGGAGGACCCGAGCAGTTCTTC. Residues: CASSPGGFGGPEQFF.

The chain recombines TRBV20-1 with TRBJ1-2, with a weak D call TRBD1 (5 bases). Deletions cut 4 bases from V and 8 bases from J, with 11 bases between. Per germline, CDR1 DFQATT and CDR2 SNEGSKA (reference sequence). The CDR3 is made up of 11 amino acids. CDR3 sequence reads: CSAKNTGGYTF. In DNA form, the CDR3 reads TGCAGTGCTAAAAATACAGGAGGCTACACCTTC.

This chain links TRBV6-6 with TRBJ2-7, with D possibly being TRBD1 (7 bases). Germline values: CDR1 MNHNY, CDR2 SVGAGI (reference sequence). This CDR3 has 14 residues. V was pared by 8 bases and J by 0 bases, with 14 bases between. The CDR3 DNA sequence: TGTGCCAGCGGCGGGACAGTGATCTCCTACGAGCAGTACTTC. Its protein product is CASGGTVISYEQYF.

The CDR3 nucleotides are TGTGCCAGCAGCGCCCGGGACCGAAACAATGAGCAGTTCTTC. Amino acid sequence: CASSARDRNNEQFF. The chain links TRBV2 to TRBJ2-1, with D perhaps assigned TRBD1 or TRBD2 (5 bases each). Trimming stripped 6 bases from V and 5 bases from J, with 14 bases between. Germline CDR1 is SNHLY and CDR2 is FYNNEI. This CDR3 region has 14 residues.

The J gene is TRBJ1-5, the V gene TRBV18; no clear D gene. Trimming left V 6 bases short and J 0 bases short, with 12 bases between. CDR1 and CDR2 (germline): KGHSH, LQKENI. CDR3 length: 15 amino acids. The CDR3 spells CASSSDRNSNQPQHF. CDR3 in DNA: TGTGCCAGCTCGTCGGACCGAAATAGCAATCAGCCCCAGCATTTT.

The chain has TRBV6-4 and TRBJ2-6; D unclear. This CDR3 contains 17 residues. Germline CDR1 MRHNA, CDR2 SNTAGT. Trimming cost V 1 base and J 0 bases, with 10 bases left between them. The CDR3 coding sequence is TGTGCCAGCAGTGACTACCCCCGGGTCTCTGGGGCCAACGTCCTGACTTTC. Protein sequence: CASSDYPRVSGANVLTF.

The chain employs TRBV18 and TRBJ2-7, with D maybe TRBD1 (7 bases). This CDR3 is built from 15 residues. In germline, CDR1 is KGHSH, CDR2 LQKENI. Trimming stripped 0 bases from V and 4 bases from J, with 13 bases between. The CDR3 sequence: CASSPPQGGQYEQYF. In DNA form, the CDR3 reads TGTGCCAGCTCACCACCTCAGGGGGGACAGTACGAGCAGTACTTC.

The chain combines TRBV27 with TRBJ2-7; TRBD2 matches 10 bases. The CDR3 totals 16 residues. V shed 1 base and J 0 bases; nucleotides not matched to a gene: 3. Germline CDR1 reads MNHEY; CDR2 reads SMNVEV (reference sequence). The CDR3 loop reads CASSLFASGSSYEQYF. CDR3 in DNA: TGTGCCAGCAGTTTATTTGCTAGCGGGAGCTCCTACGAGCAGTACTTC.

With regard to this clone: One end of the junction is discordant with germline, which a read error may explain. The V gene is TRBV5-1, the J gene TRBJ1-2; D not certain. This CDR3 spans 12 amino acids. Germline V gives CDR1 SGHRS, CDR2 YFSETQ. The CDR3 DNA is TGTGCCAGCAGCTTGTCAGGCTATGGCTACACCTTC. It specifies CASSLSGYGYTF.

The rearrangement links TRBV10-3 to TRBJ2-7, with TRBD1 as a possible D gene (6 bases). Trimming pared 6 bases from V and 5 bases from J, leaving 17 bases between. The length of the CDR3 is 14 residues. The germline V gene has CDR1 ENHRY and CDR2 SYGVKD. The CDR3 DNA follows: TGTGCCATCAGCCTAGGGGGAGAGGGTGACGAGCAGTACTTC. This gives the protein CAISLGGEGDEQYF.

The CDR3 DNA sequence: TGTGCCAGCAGCTATTCTACAGGGGCTTCTGACGAGCAGTACTTC. It encodes CASSYSTGASDEQYF. The rearrangement links TRBV7-9 to TRBJ2-7; 7 nucleotides agree with TRBD1. J lost 5 bases, V lost 4 bases, and 11 bases had no gene match. The CDR3 runs 15 residues. CDR1 and CDR2 (germline): SEHNR, FQNEAQ (reference sequence). Using reference TRBV7-9 and TRBJ2-7 for the parts outside the CDR3, the full variable domain is DTGVSQNPRHKITKRGQNVTFRCDPISEHNRLYWYRQTLGQGPEFLTYFQNEAQLEKSRLLSDRFSAERPKGSFSTLEIQRTEQGDSAMYLCASSYSTGASDEQYFGPGTRLTVT.

The chain joins TRBV28 to TRBJ2-3, with D unclear. Germline loops: CDR1 MDHEN, CDR2 SYDVKM. The V and J ends lost 11 bases and 2 bases respectively, with 14 bases between them. This CDR3 has 13 residues. CDR3 sequence: CAVKGRATDTQYF. The CDR3 DNA sequence: TGTGCCGTAAAGGGTCGGGCCACAGATACGCAGTATTTT. Supplemented by reference TRBV28 and TRBJ2-3, the full variable domain reads DVKVTQSSRYLVKRTGEKVFLECVQDMDHENMFWYRQDPGLGLRLIYFSYDVKMKEKGDIPEGYSVSREKKERFSLILESASTNQTSMYLCAVKGRATDTQYFGPGTRLTVL.